This T cell receptor (beta chain) was captured in a study of lymphopenia after photon versus proton radiotherapy. The study's findings and limits: Survival link was tested only in deceased patients; proton benefit remains a possibility. Photon-treated patients lost naive T cells and TCR diversity; proton-treated stayed stable.

The data were produced by immunoSEQ multiplex PCR, yet TCRdb's version contains in-frame clones alone and is incomplete. The table lists around 30,000 clones, nearly 90% of them singletons. CDR3 length: 15 amino acids. Germline lookup yields CDR1 LNHDA and CDR2 SQIVND (reference sequence). The V end lost 1 base, the J end lost 0 bases, and 9 bases lay between the germline ends. As for this clone: Its specificity is not known.

The specimen comprised peripheral blood, sampled from a patient treated with proton-based radiotherapy. The source is a woman in her 70s with pancreatic cancer. Some clones in this sample may be carry-over from other donors' samples. V usage is TRBV19 and J usage is TRBJ2-5; tentative D call: TRBD1 (5 bases). CDR3: CASSIGGRHQETQYF. CDR3 DNA sequence: TGTGCCAGTAGTATAGGGGGCCGGCACCAAGAGACCCAGTACTTC. The variable domain in full, completed from reference TRBV19 and TRBJ2-5, reads DGGITQSPKYLFRKEGQNVTLSCEQNLNHDAMYWYRQDPGQGLRLIYYSQIVNDFQKGDIAEGYSVSREKKESFPLTVTSAQKNPTAFYLCASSIGGRHQETQYFGPGTRLLVL.